This entry is about one TCR beta chain. Original data processing: Reference gene primer amplification yielded estimated nucleated cell counts. Using immunoSEQ multiplex PCR, the repertoire was profiled, and TCRdb retains in-frame clones only, with some absent. V and J calls plus clone size are reproduced from that table; the DNA served to infer D and trimming. This sample yields some 240,000 clones, of which around 90% are seen a single time; 6% to 9% belongs to the top ten. The data derive from a study of blood T cell repertoires in COVID-19. The germline V gene encodes CDR1 LGHDT and CDR2 YNNKEL (reference sequence). Trimming cost V 3 bases and J 4 bases; bases outside gene matches: 6. The CDR3 is made up of 17 amino acids.

This TCR derives from a man aged 60-69 years who had recovered from COVID-19. Input material: peripheral blood. The rearrangement joins TRBV3-1 (or the pseudogene TRBV3-2) to TRBJ2-2; the match to TRBD2 covers 12 bases. The CDR3 coding sequence is TGTGCCAGCAGCCACGAGTCACTAGCGGGGGGCACCGGGGAGCTGTTTTTT. Residues: CASSHESLAGGTGELFF.